This T cell receptor (beta chain) was retrieved from a study of blood T cell repertoires in COVID-19. The germline gives CDR1 GTSNPN, CDR2 SVGIG (reference sequence). This CDR3 contains 17 residues. The V end was cut by 1 base, the J end by 0 bases, with 13 bases between. In the study's own analysis: It was from reference gene primer amplification that nucleated cell counts were estimated. The assay was immunoSEQ multiplex PCR, and TCRdb's table has in-frame clones only and misses some. Clonal size and the V and J genes are those of that table, whereas D and trimming came from the DNA. The sample shows 330,000 or so clones, over 85% of them seen only once.

The sequencing sample was made of peripheral blood. The chain is built from TRBV30 and TRBJ1-6, with D perhaps TRBD1 (6 bases). This TCR was recovered from a woman in her fifties or sixties with COVID-19, enrolled during active disease. This CDR3 is CAWSGQGLFSYNSPLHF. The CDR3 DNA reads as TGTGCCTGGAGTGGCCAGGGGTTGTTCTCCTATAATTCACCCCTCCACTTT.